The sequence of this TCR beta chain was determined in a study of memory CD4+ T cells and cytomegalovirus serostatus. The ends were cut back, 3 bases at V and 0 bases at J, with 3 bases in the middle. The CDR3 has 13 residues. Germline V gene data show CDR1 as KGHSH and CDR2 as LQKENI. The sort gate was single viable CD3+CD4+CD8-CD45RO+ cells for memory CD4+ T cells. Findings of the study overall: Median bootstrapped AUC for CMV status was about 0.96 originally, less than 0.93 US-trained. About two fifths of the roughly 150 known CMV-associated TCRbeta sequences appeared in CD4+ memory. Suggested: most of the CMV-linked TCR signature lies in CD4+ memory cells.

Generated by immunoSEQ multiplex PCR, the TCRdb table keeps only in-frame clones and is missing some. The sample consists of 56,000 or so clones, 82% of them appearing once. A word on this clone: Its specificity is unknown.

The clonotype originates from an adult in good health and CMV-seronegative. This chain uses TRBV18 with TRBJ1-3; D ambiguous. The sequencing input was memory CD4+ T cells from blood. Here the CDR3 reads CASSPNSGNTIYF. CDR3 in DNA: TGTGCCAGCTCACCCAACTCTGGAAACACCATATATTTT.